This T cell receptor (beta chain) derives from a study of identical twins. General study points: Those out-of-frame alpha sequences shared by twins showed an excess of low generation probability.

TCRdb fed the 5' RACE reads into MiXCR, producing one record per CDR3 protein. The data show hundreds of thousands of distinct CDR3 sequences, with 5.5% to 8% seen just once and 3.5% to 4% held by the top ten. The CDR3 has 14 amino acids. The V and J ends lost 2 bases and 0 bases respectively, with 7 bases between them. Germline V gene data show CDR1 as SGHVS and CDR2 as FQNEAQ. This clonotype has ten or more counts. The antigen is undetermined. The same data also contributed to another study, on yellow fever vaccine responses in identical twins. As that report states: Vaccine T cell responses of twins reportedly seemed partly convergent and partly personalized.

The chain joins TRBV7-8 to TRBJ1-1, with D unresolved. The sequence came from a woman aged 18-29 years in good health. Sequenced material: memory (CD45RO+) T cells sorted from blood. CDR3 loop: CASSLWFVNTEAFF. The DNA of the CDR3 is TGTGCCAGCAGCTTATGGTTTGTGAACACTGAAGCTTTCTTT.